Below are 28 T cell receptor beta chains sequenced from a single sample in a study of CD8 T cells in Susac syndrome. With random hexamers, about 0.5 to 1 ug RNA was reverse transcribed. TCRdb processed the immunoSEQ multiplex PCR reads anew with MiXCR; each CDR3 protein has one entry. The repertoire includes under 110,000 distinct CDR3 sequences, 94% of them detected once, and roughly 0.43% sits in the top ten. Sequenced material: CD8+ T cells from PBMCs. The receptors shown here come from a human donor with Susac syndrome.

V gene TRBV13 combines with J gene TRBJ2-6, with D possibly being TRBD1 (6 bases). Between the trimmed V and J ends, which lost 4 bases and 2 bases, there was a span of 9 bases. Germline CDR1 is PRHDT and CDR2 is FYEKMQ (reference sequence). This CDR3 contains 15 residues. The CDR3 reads CASSSGQTGANVLTF. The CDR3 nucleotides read TGTGCCAGCAGCTCAGGACAGACTGGGGCCAACGTCCTGACTTTC.

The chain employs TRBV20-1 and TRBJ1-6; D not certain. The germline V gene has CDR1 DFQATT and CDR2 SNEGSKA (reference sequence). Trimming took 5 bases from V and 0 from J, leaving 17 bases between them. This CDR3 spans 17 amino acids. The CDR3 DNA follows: TGCAGTGCTCCACCCCCCGGGCCGAGCTCCTATAATTCACCCCTCCACTTT. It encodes CSAPPPGPSSYNSPLHF.

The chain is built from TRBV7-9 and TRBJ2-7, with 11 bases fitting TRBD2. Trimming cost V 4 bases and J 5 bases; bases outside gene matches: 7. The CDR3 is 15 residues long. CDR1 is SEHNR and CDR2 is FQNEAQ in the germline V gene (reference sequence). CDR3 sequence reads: CASSSFSGGADEQYF. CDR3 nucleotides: TGTGCCAGCAGCTCTTTTAGCGGGGGGGCCGACGAGCAGTACTTC.

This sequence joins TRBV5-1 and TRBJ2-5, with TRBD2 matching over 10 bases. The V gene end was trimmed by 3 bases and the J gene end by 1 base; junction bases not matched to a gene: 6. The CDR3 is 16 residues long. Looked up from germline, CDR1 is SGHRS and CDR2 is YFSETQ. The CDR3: CASSSLLAGGQETQYF. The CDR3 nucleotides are TGCGCCAGCAGCTCCCTATTAGCGGGGGGCCAAGAGACCCAGTACTTC.

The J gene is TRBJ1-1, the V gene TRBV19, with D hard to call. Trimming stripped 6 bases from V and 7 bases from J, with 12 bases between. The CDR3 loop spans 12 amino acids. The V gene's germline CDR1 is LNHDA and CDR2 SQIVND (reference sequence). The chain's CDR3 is CASSRSGGEAFF. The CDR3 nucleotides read TGTGCCAGTAGCCGCTCGGGCGGTGAAGCTTTCTTT. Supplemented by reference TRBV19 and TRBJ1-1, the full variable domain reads DGGITQSPKYLFRKEGQNVTLSCEQNLNHDAMYWYRQDPGQGLRLIYYSQIVNDFQKGDIAEGYSVSREKKESFPLTVTSAQKNPTAFYLCASSRSGGEAFFGQGTRLTVV.

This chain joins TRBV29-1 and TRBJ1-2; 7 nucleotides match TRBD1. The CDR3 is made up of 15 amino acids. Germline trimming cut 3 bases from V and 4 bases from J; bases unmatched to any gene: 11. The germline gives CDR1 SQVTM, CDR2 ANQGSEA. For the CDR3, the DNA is TGCAGCGTTGATACCCGACAGGGAGCGGGCTATGGCTACACCTTC. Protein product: CSVDTRQGAGYGYTF.

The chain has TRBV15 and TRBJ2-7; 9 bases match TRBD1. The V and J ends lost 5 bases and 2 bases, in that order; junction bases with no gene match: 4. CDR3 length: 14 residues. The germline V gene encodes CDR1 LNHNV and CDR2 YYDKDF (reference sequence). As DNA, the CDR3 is TGTGCCACCAGCTGGGGACAGGGCCCCTACGAGCAGTACTTC. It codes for CATSWGQGPYEQYF.

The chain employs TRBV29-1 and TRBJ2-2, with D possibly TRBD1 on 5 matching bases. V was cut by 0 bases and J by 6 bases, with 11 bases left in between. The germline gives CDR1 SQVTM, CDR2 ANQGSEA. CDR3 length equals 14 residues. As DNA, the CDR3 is TGCAGCGTTGAAGATGTTAAGGGGCCCGGGGAGCTGTTTTTT. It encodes CSVEDVKGPGELFF.

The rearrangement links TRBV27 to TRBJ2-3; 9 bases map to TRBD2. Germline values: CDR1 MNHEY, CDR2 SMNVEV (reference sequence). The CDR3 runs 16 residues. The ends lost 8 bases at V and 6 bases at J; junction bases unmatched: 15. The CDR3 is CASALDVAGGSDTQYF. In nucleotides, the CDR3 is TGTGCCAGCGCCCTGGACGTGGCGGGGGGGTCTGATACGCAGTATTTT.

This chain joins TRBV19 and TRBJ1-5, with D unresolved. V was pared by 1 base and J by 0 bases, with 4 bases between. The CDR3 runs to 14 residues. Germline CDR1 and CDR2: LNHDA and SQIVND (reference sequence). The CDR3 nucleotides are TGTGCCAGTAGTATAGTCTCTAGCAATCAGCCCCAGCATTTT. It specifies CASSIVSSNQPQHF.

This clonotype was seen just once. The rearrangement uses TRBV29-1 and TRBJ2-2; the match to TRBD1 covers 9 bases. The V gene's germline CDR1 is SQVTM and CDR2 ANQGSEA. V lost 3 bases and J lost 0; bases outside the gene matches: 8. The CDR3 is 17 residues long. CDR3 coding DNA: TGCAGCGTTGAGGAGGGGAGACAGGGGGCGAACACCGGGGAGCTGTTTTTT. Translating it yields CSVEEGRQGANTGELFF.

CDR3 sequence reads: CASSFRQENTGELFF. The CDR3 coding sequence is TGTGCCAGCAGTTTCAGACAGGAGAACACCGGGGAGCTGTTTTTT. The chain carries TRBV27 and TRBJ2-2, with D perhaps matching TRBD1 (6 bases). Between the trimmed V and J ends, which lost 3 bases and 1 base, there was a span of 9 bases. Germline V lookup: CDR1 MNHEY, CDR2 SMNVEV (reference sequence). This CDR3 comprises 15 residues.

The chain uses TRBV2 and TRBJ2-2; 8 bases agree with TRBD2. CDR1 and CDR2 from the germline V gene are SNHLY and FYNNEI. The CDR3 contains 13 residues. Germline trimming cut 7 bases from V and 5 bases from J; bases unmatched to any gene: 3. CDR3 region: CASMGGGTGELFF. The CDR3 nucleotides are TGTGCCAGCATGGGCGGGGGGACCGGGGAGCTGTTTTTT.

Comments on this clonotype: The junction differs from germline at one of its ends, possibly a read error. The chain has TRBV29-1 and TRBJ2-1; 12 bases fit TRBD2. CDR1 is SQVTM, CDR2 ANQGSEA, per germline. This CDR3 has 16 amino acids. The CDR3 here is CSVEGTSGRTYNEQFF. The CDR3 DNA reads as TGCAGCGTAGAAGGGACTAGCGGGCGGACCTACAATGAGCAGTTCTTC.

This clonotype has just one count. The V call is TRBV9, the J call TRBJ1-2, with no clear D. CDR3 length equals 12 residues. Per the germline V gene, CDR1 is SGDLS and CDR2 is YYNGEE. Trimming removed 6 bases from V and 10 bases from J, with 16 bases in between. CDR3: CASTTTSGVYTF. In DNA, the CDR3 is TGTGCCAGCACTACTACGAGTGGGGTCTACACCTTC.

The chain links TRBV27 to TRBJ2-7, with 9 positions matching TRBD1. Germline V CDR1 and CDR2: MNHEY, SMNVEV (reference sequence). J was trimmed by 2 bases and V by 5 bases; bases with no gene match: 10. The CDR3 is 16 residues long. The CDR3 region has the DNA TGTGCCAGCAGTCCACACACAGGGGGCATGACCTACGAGCAGTACTTC. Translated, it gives CASSPHTGGMTYEQYF.

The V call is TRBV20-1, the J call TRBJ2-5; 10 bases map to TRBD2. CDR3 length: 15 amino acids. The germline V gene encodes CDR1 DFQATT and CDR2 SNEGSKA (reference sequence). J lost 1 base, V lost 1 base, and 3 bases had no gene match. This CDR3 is CSARGGLASQETQYF. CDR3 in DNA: TGCAGTGCTAGAGGGGGACTAGCGTCCCAAGAGACCCAGTACTTC.

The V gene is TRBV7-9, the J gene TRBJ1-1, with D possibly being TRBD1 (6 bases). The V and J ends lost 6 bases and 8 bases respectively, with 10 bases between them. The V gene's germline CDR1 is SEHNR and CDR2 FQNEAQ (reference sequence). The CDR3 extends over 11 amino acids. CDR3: CASRPTGEAFF. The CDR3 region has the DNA TGTGCCAGCAGGCCTACAGGGGAAGCTTTCTTT.

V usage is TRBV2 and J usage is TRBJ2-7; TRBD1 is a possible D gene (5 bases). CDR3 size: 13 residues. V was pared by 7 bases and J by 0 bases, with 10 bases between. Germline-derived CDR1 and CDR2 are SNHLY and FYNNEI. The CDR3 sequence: CASKDTSSYEQYF. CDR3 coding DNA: TGTGCCAGCAAGGACACCAGCTCCTACGAGCAGTACTTC.

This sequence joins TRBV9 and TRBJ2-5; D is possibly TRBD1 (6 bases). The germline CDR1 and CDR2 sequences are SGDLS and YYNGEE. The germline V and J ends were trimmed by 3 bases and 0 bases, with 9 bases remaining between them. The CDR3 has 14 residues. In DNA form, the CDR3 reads TGTGCCAGCAGCGAAAGGGGGAACCAAGAGACCCAGTACTTC. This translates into CASSERGNQETQYF. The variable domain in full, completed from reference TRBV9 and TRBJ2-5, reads DSGVTQTPKHLITATGQRVTLRCSPRSGDLSVYWYQQSLDQGLQFLIQYYNGEERAKGNILERFSAQQFPDLHSELNLSSLELGDSALYFCASSERGNQETQYFGPGTRLLVL.

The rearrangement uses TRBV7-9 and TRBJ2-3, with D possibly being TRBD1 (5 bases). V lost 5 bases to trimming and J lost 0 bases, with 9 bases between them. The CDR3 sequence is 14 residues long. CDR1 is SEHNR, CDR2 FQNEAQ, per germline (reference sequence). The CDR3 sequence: CASSGTGSTDTQYF. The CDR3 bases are TGTGCCAGCAGCGGAACAGGAAGCACAGATACGCAGTATTTT.

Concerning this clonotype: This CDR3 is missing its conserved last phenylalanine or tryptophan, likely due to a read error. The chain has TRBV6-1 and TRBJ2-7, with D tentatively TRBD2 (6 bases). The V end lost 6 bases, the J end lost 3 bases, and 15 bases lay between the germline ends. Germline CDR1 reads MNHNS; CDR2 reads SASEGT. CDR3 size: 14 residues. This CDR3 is CASREPGAHYEQYS. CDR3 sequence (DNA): TGTGCCAGCAGGGAACCGGGAGCCCACTACGAGCAGTACTCC.

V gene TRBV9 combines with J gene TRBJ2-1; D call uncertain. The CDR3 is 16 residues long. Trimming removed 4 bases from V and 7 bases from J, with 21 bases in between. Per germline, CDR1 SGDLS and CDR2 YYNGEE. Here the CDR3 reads CASSPRKEVIDNEQFF. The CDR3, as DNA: TGTGCCAGCAGCCCTCGAAAGGAAGTCATCGATAATGAGCAGTTCTTC.

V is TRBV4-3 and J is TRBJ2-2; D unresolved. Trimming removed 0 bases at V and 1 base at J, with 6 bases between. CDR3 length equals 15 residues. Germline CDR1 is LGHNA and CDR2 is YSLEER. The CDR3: CASSQDGLNTGELFF. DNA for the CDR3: TGCGCCAGCAGCCAAGATGGTCTGAACACCGGGGAGCTGTTTTTT.

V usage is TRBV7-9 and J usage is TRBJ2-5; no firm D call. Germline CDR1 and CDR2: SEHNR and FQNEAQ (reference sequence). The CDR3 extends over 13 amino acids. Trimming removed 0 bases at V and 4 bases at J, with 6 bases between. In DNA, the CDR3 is TGTGCCAGCAGCTTAGCGCCGGGAGAGACCCAGTACTTC. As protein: CASSLAPGETQYF.

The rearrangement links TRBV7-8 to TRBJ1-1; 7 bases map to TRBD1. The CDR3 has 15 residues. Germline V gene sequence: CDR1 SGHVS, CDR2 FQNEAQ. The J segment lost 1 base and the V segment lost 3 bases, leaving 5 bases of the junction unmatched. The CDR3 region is CASSFTGQTNTEAFF. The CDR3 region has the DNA TGTGCCAGCAGCTTTACGGGACAGACGAACACTGAAGCTTTCTTT.

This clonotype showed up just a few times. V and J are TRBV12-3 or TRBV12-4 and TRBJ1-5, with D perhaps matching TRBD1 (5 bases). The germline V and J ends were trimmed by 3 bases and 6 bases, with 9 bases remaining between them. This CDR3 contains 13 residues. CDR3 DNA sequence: TGTGCCAGCAGTTTGGGGGTTGGTCAGCCCCAGCATTTT. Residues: CASSLGVGQPQHF.

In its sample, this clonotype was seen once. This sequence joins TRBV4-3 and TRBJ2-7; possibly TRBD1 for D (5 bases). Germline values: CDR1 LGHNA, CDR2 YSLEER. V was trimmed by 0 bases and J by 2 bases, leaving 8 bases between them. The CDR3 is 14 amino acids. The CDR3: CASSQEGATYEQYF. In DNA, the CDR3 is TGCGCCAGCAGCCAAGAAGGGGCGACCTACGAGCAGTACTTC.